This T cell receptor beta chain was retrieved from a study of blood T cell repertoires in COVID-19. Study details: Nucleic acid was either cDNA or gDNA, and it came from T cells, B-cell-depleted T cells, or PBMCs.

In the original workflow: Scientists estimated how many nucleated cells there were by amplifying reference gene primers. Assay used: immunoSEQ multiplex PCR; TCRdb lists only in-frame clones, some missing. The DNA was the basis for D and trimming; V, J and clone size are from that table. The data show some 350,000 clones, more than 75% seen once. From germline, CDR1 is KGHDR and CDR2 SFDVKD. The CDR3 totals 15 residues. Trimming pared 3 bases from V and 4 bases from J, leaving 12 bases between. This sequence joins TRBV24-1 and TRBJ2-1; possibly TRBD1 for D (5 bases). Sequenced sample: peripheral blood. This TCR was sampled from a woman aged 18-29 years who had recovered from COVID-19. The CDR3 protein is CATSDTGASYNEQFF. The CDR3 nucleotides read TGTGCCACCAGTGATACAGGCGCGTCTTACAATGAGCAGTTCTTC.